Here is one T cell receptor (beta chain) with its context. Its matching antigen is unknown. These data are taken from a study of cytomegalovirus exposure and HLA in healthy donors. General study results and limits: The authors reported that TCR beta sequences could predict HLA-A and HLA-B alleles. These predictions were accurate for most subjects in the first cohort. An analysis was carried out at a later point. It showed that HLA-associated TCR beta chains were more clonally expanded than equally common non-associated chains.

CDR3 length: 14 amino acids. The V gene end was trimmed by 5 bases and the J gene end by 6 bases; junction bases not matched to a gene: 7. Looked up from germline, CDR1 is SGHTA and CDR2 is FQGNSA. Primers included in the PCR were 60 Vbeta and 13 Jbeta primers. Authors' processing steps: An analysis that came later counted tens of millions of unique TCR beta chains, around 12 million shared. TCRdb keeps only in-frame clones here, not all; method: immunoSEQ multiplex PCR. The DNA was the basis for D and trimming; V, J and clone size are from that table. Among 180,000 or so clones, roughly 80% were seen once, and the ten largest hold 3.1%.

V and J are TRBV7-2 and TRBJ1-2; 9 bases fit TRBD1. The clonotype originates from a female donor in good health and CMV-seronegative. The sample was PBMCs. The CDR3, as DNA: TGTGCCAGCAGCGCGCCGGGACAGGGCGATGGCTACACCTTC. Translating it yields CASSAPGQGDGYTF. The variable domain in full, with the rest retrieved from reference TRBV7-2 and TRBJ1-2, is GAGVSQSPSNKVTEKGKDVELRCDPISGHTALYWYRQSLGQGLEFLIYFQGNSAPDKSGLPSDRFSAERTGGSVSTLTIQRTQQEDSAVYLCASSAPGQGDGYTFGSGTRLTVV.